Below, 5 T cell receptor beta chains from the same sample are listed, as sequenced in a study of neurological immune-mediated disorders (dated by TCRdb to the late 2010s). Library construction relied on 5' RACE. TCRdb records Illumina HiSeq 2500 as the sequencer. The public sequencing data were trimmed at Q25 with fastp and processed into clonotypes with MiXCR by TCRdb, which kept only in-frame beta chains. Rows with one shared CDR3 protein collapse into an entry with the most common genes and DNA. This sample gives some 30,000 distinct CDR3 sequences in total; 15% of them show up just once. Of the sample, less than 35% falls within the top ten clones. The sample was PBMCs. The receptor source for this set is an older man in good health.

This clonotype was counted many times. The rearrangement joins TRBV7-2 to TRBJ2-7; 9 bases match TRBD1. The CDR3 sequence is 13 residues long. Trimming removed 7 bases from V and 4 bases from J; junction bases left unmatched: 5. Germline loops: CDR1 SGHTA, CDR2 FQGNSA. CDR3: CASTPGQGYEQYF. In nucleotides, the CDR3 is TGTGCCAGCACCCCGGGACAGGGTTACGAGCAGTACTTC.

This clonotype occurred many times. The V and J genes are TRBV27 and TRBJ2-3; D possibly uses TRBD1 or TRBD2 (6 bases each). Germline V gives CDR1 MNHEY, CDR2 SMNVEV (reference sequence). The CDR3 length is 13 residues. Trimming shortened V by 7 bases and J by 8 bases, and 16 bases separated the two germline ends. The CDR3 sequence: CASTPQGGPTQYF. CDR3 DNA: TGTGCCAGCACCCCCCAAGGGGGGCCTACGCAGTATTTT.

This clonotype has a count of ten or more. J is TRBJ2-1 and V is TRBV6-5; D call uncertain. CDR3 length equals 18 residues. CDR1 is MNHEY and CDR2 is SVGAGI in the germline V gene. Trimming took 0 bases from V and 4 from J, leaving 19 bases between them. CDR3 protein: CASSYSIPDSPPYNEQFF. In DNA, the CDR3 is TGTGCCAGCAGTTACTCTATCCCAGACTCACCCCCTTACAATGAGCAGTTCTTC.

This clonotype was detected many times. CDR3 sequence reads: CASSLRAGPSSYEQYF. The CDR3 nucleotides are TGTGCCAGCAGCTTACGAGCAGGGCCTAGCTCCTACGAGCAGTACTTC. The gene calls are TRBV7-2 and TRBJ2-7; D may be TRBD1 (5 bases). The CDR3 is made up of 16 amino acids. Germline CDR1 reads SGHTA; CDR2 reads FQGNSA. The ends were cut back, 2 bases at V and 0 bases at J, with 14 bases in the middle.

About this clonotype itself: No DNA is shown, since the ends of the CDR3 on it are uncertain; the CDR3 is the one TCRdb lists. The V call is TRBV7-3, the J call TRBJ2-4; TRBD2 was called by the table and not checked on the DNA. CDR1 SGHTA and CDR2 FQGTGA come from the germline V gene. The CDR3 is 21 amino acids long, termini counted. CDR3 in amino acids: CASSFYICSARGELAKNIQYF.